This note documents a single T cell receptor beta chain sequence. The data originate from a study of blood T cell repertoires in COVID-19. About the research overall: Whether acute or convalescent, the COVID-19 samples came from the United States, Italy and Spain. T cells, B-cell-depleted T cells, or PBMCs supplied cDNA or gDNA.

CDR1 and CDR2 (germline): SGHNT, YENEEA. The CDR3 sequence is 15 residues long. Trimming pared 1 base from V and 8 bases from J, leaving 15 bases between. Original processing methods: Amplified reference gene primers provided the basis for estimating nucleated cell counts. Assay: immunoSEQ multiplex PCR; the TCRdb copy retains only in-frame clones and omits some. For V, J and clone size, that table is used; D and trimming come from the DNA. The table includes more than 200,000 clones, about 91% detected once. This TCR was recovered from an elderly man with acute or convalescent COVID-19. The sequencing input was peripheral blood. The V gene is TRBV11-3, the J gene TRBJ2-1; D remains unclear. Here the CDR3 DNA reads TGTGCCAGCAGCTTAGGGTCGACAACCCACCATGAGCAGTTCTTC. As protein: CASSLGSTTHHEQFF.